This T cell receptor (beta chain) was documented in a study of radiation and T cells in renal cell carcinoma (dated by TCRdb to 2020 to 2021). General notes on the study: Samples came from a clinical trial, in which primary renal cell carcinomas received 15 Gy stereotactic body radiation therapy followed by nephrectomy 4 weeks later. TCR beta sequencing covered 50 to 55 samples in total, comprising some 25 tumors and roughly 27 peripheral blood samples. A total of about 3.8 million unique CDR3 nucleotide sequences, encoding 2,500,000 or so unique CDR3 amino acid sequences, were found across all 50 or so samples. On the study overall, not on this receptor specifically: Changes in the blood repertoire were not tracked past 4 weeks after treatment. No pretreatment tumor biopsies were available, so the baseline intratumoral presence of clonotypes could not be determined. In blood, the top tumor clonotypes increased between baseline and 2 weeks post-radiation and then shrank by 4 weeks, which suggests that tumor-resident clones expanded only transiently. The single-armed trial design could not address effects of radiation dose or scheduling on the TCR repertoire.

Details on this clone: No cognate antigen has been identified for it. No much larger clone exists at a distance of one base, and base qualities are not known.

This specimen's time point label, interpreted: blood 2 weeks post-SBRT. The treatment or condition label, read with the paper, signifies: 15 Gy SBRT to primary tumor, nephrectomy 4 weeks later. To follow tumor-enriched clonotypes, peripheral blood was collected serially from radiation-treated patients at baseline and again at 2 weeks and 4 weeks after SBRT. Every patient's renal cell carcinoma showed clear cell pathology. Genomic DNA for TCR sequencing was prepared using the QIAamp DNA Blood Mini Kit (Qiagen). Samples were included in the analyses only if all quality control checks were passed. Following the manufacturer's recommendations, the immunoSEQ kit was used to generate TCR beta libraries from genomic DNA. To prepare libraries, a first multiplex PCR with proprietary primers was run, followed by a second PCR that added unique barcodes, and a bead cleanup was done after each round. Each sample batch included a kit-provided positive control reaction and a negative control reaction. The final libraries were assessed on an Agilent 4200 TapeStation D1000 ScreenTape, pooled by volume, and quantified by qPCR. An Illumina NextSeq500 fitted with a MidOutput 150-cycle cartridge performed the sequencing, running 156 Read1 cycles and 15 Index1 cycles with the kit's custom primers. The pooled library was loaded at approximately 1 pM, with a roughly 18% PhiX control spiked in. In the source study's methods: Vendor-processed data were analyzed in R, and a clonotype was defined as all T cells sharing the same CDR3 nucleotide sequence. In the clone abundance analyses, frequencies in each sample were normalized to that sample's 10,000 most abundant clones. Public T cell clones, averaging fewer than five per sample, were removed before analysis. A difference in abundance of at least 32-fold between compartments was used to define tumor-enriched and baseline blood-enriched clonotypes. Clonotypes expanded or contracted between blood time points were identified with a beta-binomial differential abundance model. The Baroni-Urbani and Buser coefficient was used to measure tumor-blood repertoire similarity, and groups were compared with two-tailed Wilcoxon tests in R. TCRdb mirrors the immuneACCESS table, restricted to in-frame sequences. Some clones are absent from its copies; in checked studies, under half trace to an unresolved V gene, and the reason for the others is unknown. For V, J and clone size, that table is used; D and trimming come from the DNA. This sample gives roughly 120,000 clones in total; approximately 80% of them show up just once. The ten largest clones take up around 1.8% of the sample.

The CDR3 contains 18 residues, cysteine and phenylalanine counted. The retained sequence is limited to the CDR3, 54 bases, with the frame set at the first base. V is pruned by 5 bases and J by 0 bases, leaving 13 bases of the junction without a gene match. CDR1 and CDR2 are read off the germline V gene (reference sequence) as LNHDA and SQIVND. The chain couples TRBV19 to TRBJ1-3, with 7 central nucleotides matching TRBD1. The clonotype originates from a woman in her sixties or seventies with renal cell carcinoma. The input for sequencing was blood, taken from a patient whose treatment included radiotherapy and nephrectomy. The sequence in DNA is TGTGCCAGTAGTGACGCGGGACAGCTAAAGAGCTCTGGAAACACCATATATTTT. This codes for CASSDAGQLKSSGNTIYF.